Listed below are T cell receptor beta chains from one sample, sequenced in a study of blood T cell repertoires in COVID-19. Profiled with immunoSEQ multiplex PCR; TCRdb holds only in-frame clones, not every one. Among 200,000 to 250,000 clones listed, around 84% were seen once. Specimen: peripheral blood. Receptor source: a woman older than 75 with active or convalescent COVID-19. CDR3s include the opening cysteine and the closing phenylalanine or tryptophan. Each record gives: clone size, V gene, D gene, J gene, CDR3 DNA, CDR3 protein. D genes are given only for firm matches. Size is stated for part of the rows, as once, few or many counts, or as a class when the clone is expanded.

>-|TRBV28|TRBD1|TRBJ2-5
TGTGCCAGCAGTTTCCCGGGACAGGGGGCGGAGACCCAGTACTTC
CASSFPGQGAETQYF
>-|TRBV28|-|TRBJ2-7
TGTGCCAGCACAACCAGGGAGGTCGAGCAGTACTTC
CASTTREVEQYF
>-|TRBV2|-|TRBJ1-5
TGTGCCAGCATGGGGGACAATAATCAGCCCCAGCATTTT
CASMGDNNQPQHF
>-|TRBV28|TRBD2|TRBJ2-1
TGTGCCAGCAGTTTCCGGACTAGCGGGGTCCCCTCAGGGAATGAGCAGTTCTTC
CASSFRTSGVPSGNEQFF
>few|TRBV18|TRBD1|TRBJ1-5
TGTGCCAGCTCTCCGGACAGGGGTGGCAATCAGCCCCAGCATTTT
CASSPDRGGNQPQHF
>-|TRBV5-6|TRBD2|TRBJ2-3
TGTGCCAGCAGCCTACGGGGGGGCAGCACAGATACGCAGTATTTT
CASSLRGGSTDTQYF
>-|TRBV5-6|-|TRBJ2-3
TGTGCCAGCAGCCCACCTAGGGGGAGATGGTTGGGCACAGATACGCAGTATTTT
CASSPPRGRWLGTDTQYF
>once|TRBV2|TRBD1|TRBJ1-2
TGTGCCAGCAGCGTCACAGGGGGCGGTGGCTACACCTTC
CASSVTGGGGYTF
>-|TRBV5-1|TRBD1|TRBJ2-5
TGCGCCAGCACTTCCGGGGACAGGAAAGAGACCCAGTACTTC
CASTSGDRKETQYF
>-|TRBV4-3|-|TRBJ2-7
TGCGCCAGCAGTCCCGGCTCGGGGACCTACGAGCAGTACTTC
CASSPGSGTYEQYF
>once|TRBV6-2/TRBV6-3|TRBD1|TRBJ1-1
TGTGCCAGCAGGCCTCCGGGACAGGGGGGCTTCCCTGAAGCTTTCTTT
CASRPPGQGGFPEAFF
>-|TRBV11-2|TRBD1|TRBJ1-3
TGTGCCAGCAGCCCCGGGACAGATTATTTTAGGTCTGGAAACACCATATATTTT
CASSPGTDYFRSGNTIYF
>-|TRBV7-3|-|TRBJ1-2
TGTGCCAGCAGCTCTCACAGTAACTATGGCTACACCTTC
CASSSHSNYGYTF
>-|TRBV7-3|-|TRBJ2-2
TGTGCCAGCAGCTTAAATCCGGGGATGAACACCGGGGAGCTGTTTTTT
CASSLNPGMNTGELFF
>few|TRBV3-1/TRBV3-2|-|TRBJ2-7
TGTGCCAGCAGCCAAGATTGGGCTAACTCCTACGAGCAGTACTTC
CASSQDWANSYEQYF
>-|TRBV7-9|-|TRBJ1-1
TGTGCCAGCAGCTTAGACGGCAGGGGAAAGAACACTGAAGCTTTCTTT
CASSLDGRGKNTEAFF
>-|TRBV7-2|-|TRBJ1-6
TGTGCCAGCAGCTTAGACCGGCCCCTCCACTTT
CASSLDRPLHF
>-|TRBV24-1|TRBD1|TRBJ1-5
TGTGCCACCAGTGCGACGGGACAGGGGAGCAATCAGCCCCAGCATTTT
CATSATGQGSNQPQHF
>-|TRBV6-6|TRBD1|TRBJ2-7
TGTGCCAGCAGTTATAGGGGGACAGCGTCCTACGAGCAGTACTTC
CASSYRGTASYEQYF
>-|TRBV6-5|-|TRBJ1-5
TGTGCCAGTTCTCAAGGCAGGGAGGGGCCCCAGCATTTT
CASSQGREGPQHF
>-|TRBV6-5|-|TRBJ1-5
TGTGCCAGCAGTCCAGGGACATATAGCAATCAGCCCCAGCATTTT
CASSPGTYSNQPQHF
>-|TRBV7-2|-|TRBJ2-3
TGTGCCAGCAGCTTAGCAGGGACGGGACTGGGTGATACGCAGTATTTT
CASSLAGTGLGDTQYF
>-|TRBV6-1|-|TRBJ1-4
TGTGCCAGCAGTGACAGGGGAACTAATGAAAAACTGTTTTTT
CASSDRGTNEKLFF
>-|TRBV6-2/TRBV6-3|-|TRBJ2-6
TGTGCCAGCAGTTACGGGGGACTCGACTCTGGGGCCAACGTCCTGACTTTC
CASSYGGLDSGANVLTF
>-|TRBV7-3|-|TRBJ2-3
TGTGCCAGCAGCCTTGGGAGTTCAGATACGCAGTATTTT
CASSLGSSDTQYF
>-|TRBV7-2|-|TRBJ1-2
TGTGCCAGCAGCGTGGACAGAGTATATGGCTACACCTTC
CASSVDRVYGYTF
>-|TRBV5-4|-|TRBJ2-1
TGTGCCAGCAGCGCTGGGAGGCATGAGCAGTTCTTC
CASSAGRHEQFF
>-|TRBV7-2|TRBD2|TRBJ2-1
TGTGCCAGCCGCTTTACTAGCGGGGGTTACAATGAGCAGTTCTTC
CASRFTSGGYNEQFF
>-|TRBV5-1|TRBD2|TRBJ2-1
TGCGCCAGCAGCTTGGTAGCGGGGGGATTCAATGAGCAGTTCTTC
CASSLVAGGFNEQFF
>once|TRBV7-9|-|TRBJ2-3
TGTGCCAGCTCCTCAACTAGTTCTAGCACAGATACGCAGTATTTT
CASSSTSSSTDTQYF
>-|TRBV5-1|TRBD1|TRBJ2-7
TGCGCCAGCAGCGACCAGGGGGCTGGGTACGAGCAGTACTTC
CASSDQGAGYEQYF
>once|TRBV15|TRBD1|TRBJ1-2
TGTGCCACCAGCAGACCAGACAGGGACTATGGCTACACCTTC
CATSRPDRDYGYTF
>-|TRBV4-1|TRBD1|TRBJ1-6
TGCGCCAGCAGCCAACGCACGACCGGGACAGGGCAATCACCCCTCCACTTT
CASSQRTTGTGQSPLHF
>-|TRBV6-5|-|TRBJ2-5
TGTGCCAGCAGTTACCCTCCCCAAGAGACCCAGTACTTC
CASSYPPQETQYF
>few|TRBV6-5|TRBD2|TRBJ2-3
TGTGCCAGCAGTTACTCGGGACTAGCGGGAGATACGCAGTATTTT
CASSYSGLAGDTQYF
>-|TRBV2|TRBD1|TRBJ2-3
TGTGCCAGCCGGGACAGGGATGATACGCAGTATTTT
CASRDRDDTQYF
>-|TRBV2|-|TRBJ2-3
TGTGCCAGCAGTACTACAGGGCCCCGGACAGATACGCAGTATTTT
CASSTTGPRTDTQYF
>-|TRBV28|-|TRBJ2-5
TGTGCCAGCAACCCTAGAGGGCAGGTCTCGTACCAAGAGACCCAGTACTTC
CASNPRGQVSYQETQYF